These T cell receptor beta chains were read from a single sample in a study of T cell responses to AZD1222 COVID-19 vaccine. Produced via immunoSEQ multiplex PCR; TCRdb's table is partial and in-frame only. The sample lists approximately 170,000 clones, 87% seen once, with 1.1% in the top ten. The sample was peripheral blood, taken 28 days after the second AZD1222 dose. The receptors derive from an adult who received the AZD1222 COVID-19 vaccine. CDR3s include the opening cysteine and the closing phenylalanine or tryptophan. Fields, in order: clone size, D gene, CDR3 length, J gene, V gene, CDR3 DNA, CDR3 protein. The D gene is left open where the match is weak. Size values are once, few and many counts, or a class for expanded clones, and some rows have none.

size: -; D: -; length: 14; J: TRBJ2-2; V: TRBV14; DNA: TGTGCCAGCAGCCACAGACCGAACACCGGGGAGCTGTTTTTT; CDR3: CASSHRPNTGELFF
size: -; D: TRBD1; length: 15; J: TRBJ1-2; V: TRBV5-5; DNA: TGTGCCAGCAGCTCTTGGACAGGGGATAACTATGGCTACACCTTC; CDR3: CASSSWTGDNYGYTF
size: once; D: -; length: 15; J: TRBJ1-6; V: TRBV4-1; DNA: TGCGCCAGCAGCCAGGGTCCAGCCTATAATTCACCCCTCCACTTT; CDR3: CASSQGPAYNSPLHF
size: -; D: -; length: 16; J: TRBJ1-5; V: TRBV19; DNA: TGTGCCAGTAGTATTGTAGGGCCCCCGGGCAATCAGCCCCAGCATTTT; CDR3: CASSIVGPPGNQPQHF
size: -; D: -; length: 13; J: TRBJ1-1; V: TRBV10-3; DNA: TGTGCCAACTCCGGGACTGCCTGGGGGGGAGCTTTCTTT; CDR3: CANSGTAWGGAFF
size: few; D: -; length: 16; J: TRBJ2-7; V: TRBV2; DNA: TGTGCCAGCAGTGAAGTGGGTCAGGCGGACTCCTACGAGCAGTACTTC; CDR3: CASSEVGQADSYEQYF
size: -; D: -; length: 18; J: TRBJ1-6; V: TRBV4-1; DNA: TGCGCCAGCAGCCAAGAGGTGGATTTAAGCTCCTATAATTCACCCCTCCACTTT; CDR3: CASSQEVDLSSYNSPLHF
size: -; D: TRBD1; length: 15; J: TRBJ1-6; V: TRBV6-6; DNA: TGTGCCAGCAGGACTACCGGGACAGGGGTCTCACCCCTCCACTTT; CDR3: CASRTTGTGVSPLHF
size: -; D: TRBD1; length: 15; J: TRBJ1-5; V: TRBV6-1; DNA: TGTGCCAGCAGTTGGGACAGAGGCCTCAATCAGCCCCAGCATTTT; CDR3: CASSWDRGLNQPQHF
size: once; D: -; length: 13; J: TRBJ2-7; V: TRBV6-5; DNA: TGTGCCAGCAGTAACAGGGAAATCAACGAGCAGTACTTC; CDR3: CASSNREINEQYF
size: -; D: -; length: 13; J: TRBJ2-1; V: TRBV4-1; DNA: TGCGCCAGCAGCCCCGCCTCCTTAGAAAAGAAGTTCTTC; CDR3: CASSPASLEKKFF
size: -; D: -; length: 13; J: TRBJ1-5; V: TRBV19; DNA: TGTGCCAGCAGAAAGCGAGGGTGGTTGACCCAGCATTTT; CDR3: CASRKRGWLTQHF
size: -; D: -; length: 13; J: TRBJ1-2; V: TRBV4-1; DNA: TGCGCCAGCAGCCAAGAAGTTGGGTATGGCTACACCTTC; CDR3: CASSQEVGYGYTF
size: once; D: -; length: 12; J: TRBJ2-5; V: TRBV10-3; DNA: TGTGCCATCAGCAGGGAACAAGAGACCCAGTACTTC; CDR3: CAISREQETQYF
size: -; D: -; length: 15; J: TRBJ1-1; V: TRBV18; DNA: TGTGCCAGCTCTCCAGGACGCACACAGAACACTGAAGCTTTCTTT; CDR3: CASSPGRTQNTEAFF
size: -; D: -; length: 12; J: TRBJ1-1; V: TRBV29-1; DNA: TGCAGCGTTGAAACAGGGAGTGCTGAAGCTTTCTTT; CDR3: CSVETGSAEAFF
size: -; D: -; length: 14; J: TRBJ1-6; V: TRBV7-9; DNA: TGTGCCAGCTGCGCATCCTCCTATAATTCACCCCTCCACTTT; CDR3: CASCASSYNSPLHF
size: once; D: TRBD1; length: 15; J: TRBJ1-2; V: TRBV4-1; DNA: TGCGCCAGCAGCCACCAAGGACAGGGGGCCTCGGGCTACACCTTC; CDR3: CASSHQGQGASGYTF
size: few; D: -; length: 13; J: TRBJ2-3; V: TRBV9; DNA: TGTGCCAGCAGCGTAACTCCATCAGATACGCAGTATTTT; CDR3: CASSVTPSDTQYF
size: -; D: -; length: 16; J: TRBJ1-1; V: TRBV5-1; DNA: TGCGCCAGCAGCTTGGTTCGGCTAGGATGGGACACTGAAGCTTTCTTT; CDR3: CASSLVRLGWDTEAFF
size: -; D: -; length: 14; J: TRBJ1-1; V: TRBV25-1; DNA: TGTGCCAGCAGTGAATCCCTTGAGGACACTGAAGCTTTCTTT; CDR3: CASSESLEDTEAFF
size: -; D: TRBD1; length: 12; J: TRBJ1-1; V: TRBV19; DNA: TGTGCCACCATAGGCGGGGACAGGGAAGCTTTCTTT; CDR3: CATIGGDREAFF
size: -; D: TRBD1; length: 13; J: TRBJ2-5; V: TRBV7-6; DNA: TGTGCCAGCAGCCCGGGACAGGTCGGGGCCCAGTACTTC; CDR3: CASSPGQVGAQYF
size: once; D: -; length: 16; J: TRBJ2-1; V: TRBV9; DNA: TGTGCCAGCAGCGTAGGGGCTAGAGGCTCCTACAATGAGCAGTTCTTC; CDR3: CASSVGARGSYNEQFF
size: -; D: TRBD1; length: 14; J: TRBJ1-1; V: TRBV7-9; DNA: TGTGCCAGCAGCTTAGTTGTGGGACAGGGAGGAGCTTTCTTT; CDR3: CASSLVVGQGGAFF
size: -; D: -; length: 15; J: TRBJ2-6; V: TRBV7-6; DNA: TGTGCCAGCAGCCAGTTGGGCTCTGGGGCCAACGTCCTGACTTTC; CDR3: CASSQLGSGANVLTF
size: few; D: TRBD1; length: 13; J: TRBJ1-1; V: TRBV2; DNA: TGTGCCAGCACGACAGGGATGAGTACTGAAGCTTTCTTT; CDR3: CASTTGMSTEAFF
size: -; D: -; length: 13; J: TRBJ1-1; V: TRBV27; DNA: TGTGCCAGCAGCCTCTCCGGCGGATCCGAAGCTTTCTTT; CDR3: CASSLSGGSEAFF
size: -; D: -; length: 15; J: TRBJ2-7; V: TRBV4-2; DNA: TGTGCCAGCAGCCAAGGGGGTGGGCTCAGCTACGAGCAGTACTTC; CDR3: CASSQGGGLSYEQYF
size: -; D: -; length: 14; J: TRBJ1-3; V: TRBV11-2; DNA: TGTGCCAGCACCTCAAGGGCGACCGGAAACACCATATATTTT; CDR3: CASTSRATGNTIYF
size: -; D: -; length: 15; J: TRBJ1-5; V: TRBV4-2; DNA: TGTGCCAGCAGCCAAGTTTTTACGGATAATCAGCCCCAGCATTTT; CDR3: CASSQVFTDNQPQHF
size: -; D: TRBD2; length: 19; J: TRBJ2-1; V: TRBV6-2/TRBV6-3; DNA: TGTGCCAGCAGTTACTCTGAGTGGGCTAGCGGGGGGGCCGCCCATGAGCAGTTCTTC; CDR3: CASSYSEWASGGAAHEQFF
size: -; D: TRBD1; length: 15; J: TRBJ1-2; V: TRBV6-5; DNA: TGTGCCAGCAGTTACTCGAGACAGGGGGCAGAGGGCTACACCTTC; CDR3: CASSYSRQGAEGYTF
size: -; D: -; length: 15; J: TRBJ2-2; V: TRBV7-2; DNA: TGTGCCAGCAGCCCAGACGGGACTCGTACCGGGGAGCTGTTTTTT; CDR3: CASSPDGTRTGELFF
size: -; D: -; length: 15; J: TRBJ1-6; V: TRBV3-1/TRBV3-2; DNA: TGTGCCAGCAGCCAAGATCCAAGTTATAATTCACCCCTCCACTTT; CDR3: CASSQDPSYNSPLHF
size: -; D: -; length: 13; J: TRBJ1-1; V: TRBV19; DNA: TGTGCCAGTAGTTTCGGGGGGAACACTGAAGCTTTCTTT; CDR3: CASSFGGNTEAFF
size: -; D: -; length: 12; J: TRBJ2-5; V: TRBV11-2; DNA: TGTGCCAGCGGGACTTCAGGGGAGACCCAGTACTTC; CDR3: CASGTSGETQYF